These T cell receptor beta chains were read from a single sample in a study of T-cell reconstitution after alpha-beta-depleted transplantation in children. Each CDR3 protein is one row after TCRdb ran MiXCR on the PCR reads. Here the sample spans fewer than 550,000 distinct CDR3 sequences, 15% to 20% being singletons. The sequenced sample was PBMCs, mostly from graft donor cells, obtained 360 days after TCRalphabeta/CD19-depleted stem cell transplant. These TCRs come from a boy younger than two who had a stem cell transplant for Wiskott-Aldrich syndrome, so the T cells may come from the graft donor. CDR3s include the opening cysteine and the closing phenylalanine or tryptophan. D genes are given only for firm matches. Not every row has a clone size; where given, it reads once, few, many or a size class.

D gene: TRBD2; V gene: TRBV19; clone size: NA; J gene: TRBJ2-7; CDR3 DNA: TGTGCCAGTAGTGTAGGACTAGCGAGCCGCTACGAGCAGTACTTC; CDR3 protein: CASSVGLASRYEQYF
D gene: TRBD1; V gene: TRBV7-9; clone size: NA; J gene: TRBJ2-7; CDR3 DNA: TGTGCCAGCAGCTTAGGAAAGGGGGCGCAGGACTTC; CDR3 protein: CASSLGKGAQDF
D gene: NA; V gene: TRBV10-3; clone size: few; J gene: TRBJ2-7; CDR3 DNA: TGTGCCATCAGTGAGTCGTGGGGGTATTACGAGCAGTACTTC; CDR3 protein: CAISESWGYYEQYF
D gene: NA; V gene: TRBV11-2; clone size: NA; J gene: TRBJ2-7; CDR3 DNA: TGTGCCAGCAGCTTGGCACCCACGGTACCCCACTACGAGCAGTACTTC; CDR3 protein: CASSLAPTVPHYEQYF
D gene: NA; V gene: TRBV29-1; clone size: NA; J gene: TRBJ2-5; CDR3 DNA: TGCAGCGTTGAAGACCAAGAGACCCAGTACTTC; CDR3 protein: CSVEDQETQYF
D gene: NA; V gene: TRBV30; clone size: NA; J gene: TRBJ2-2; CDR3 DNA: TGTGCCTGGAGTGTTGGACAGCCGGGAGGGGAGCTGTTTTTT; CDR3 protein: CAWSVGQPGGELFF
D gene: NA; V gene: TRBV20-1; clone size: NA; J gene: TRBJ2-3; CDR3 DNA: TGCAGTGCTCTACAGGGTCCCAGCACAGATACGCAGTATTTT; CDR3 protein: CSALQGPSTDTQYF
D gene: NA; V gene: TRBV3-1; clone size: NA; J gene: TRBJ2-7; CDR3 DNA: TGTGCCAGCAGCCCTTCGCCGGACTTC; CDR3 protein: CASSPSPDF
D gene: NA; V gene: TRBV20-1; clone size: many; J gene: TRBJ2-1; CDR3 DNA: TGCAGTGCTCTAAGGGGGGGGCGCGACAATGAGCAGTTCTTC; CDR3 protein: CSALRGGRDNEQFF
D gene: TRBD2; V gene: TRBV20-1; clone size: many; J gene: TRBJ2-1; CDR3 DNA: TGCAGTGCCCCGGTTAGCGGGATTGGTCCCTACAATGAGCAGTTCTTC; CDR3 protein: CSAPVSGIGPYNEQFF
D gene: TRBD2; V gene: TRBV12-3/TRBV12-4; clone size: few; J gene: TRBJ2-2; CDR3 DNA: TGTGCCAGCACCCGACTAGCGGTAAAGGCGAACACCGGGGAGCTGTTTTTT; CDR3 protein: CASTRLAVKANTGELFF
D gene: TRBD2; V gene: TRBV5-1; clone size: few; J gene: TRBJ2-1; CDR3 DNA: TGCGCCAGCAGCTTGGTTGGTAGCGGGGGGGCCTTTGGTGAGCAGTTCTTC; CDR3 protein: CASSLVGSGGAFGEQFF
D gene: NA; V gene: TRBV27; clone size: NA; J gene: TRBJ2-4; CDR3 DNA: TGTGCCAGCAGTCCCTCCCGGTTACTTAGCCCAAACATTCAGTACTTC; CDR3 protein: CASSPSRLLSPNIQYF
D gene: TRBD2; V gene: TRBV15; clone size: NA; J gene: TRBJ2-3; CDR3 DNA: TGTGCCACCAGCAGAGGGGATCGGGGGGGCACCGATACGCAGTATTTT; CDR3 protein: CATSRGDRGGTDTQYF
D gene: NA; V gene: TRBV12-3/TRBV12-4; clone size: few; J gene: TRBJ2-2; CDR3 DNA: TGTGCCAGCAGTTTAAGGGCGCCCACCGGGGAGCTGTTTTTT; CDR3 protein: CASSLRAPTGELFF
D gene: TRBD2; V gene: TRBV12-3/TRBV12-4; clone size: many; J gene: TRBJ2-7; CDR3 DNA: TGTGCCAGCAGCAGGACTAGCACCTACGAGCAGTACTTC; CDR3 protein: CASSRTSTYEQYF
D gene: NA; V gene: TRBV20-1; clone size: NA; J gene: TRBJ2-7; CDR3 DNA: TGCAGTGCTAGCCTCGTCGGGGGTTCCTCCTACGAGCAGTACTTC; CDR3 protein: CSASLVGGSSYEQYF
D gene: NA; V gene: TRBV18; clone size: NA; J gene: TRBJ1-5; CDR3 DNA: TGTGCCAGCTCACCCTCGGGATTTAATGGCAATCAGCCCCAGCATTTT; CDR3 protein: CASSPSGFNGNQPQHF
D gene: TRBD2; V gene: TRBV5-1; clone size: many; J gene: TRBJ2-4; CDR3 DNA: TGCGCCAGCAGCTTGCTAGCGGGGACCACCAAAAACATTCAGTACTTC; CDR3 protein: CASSLLAGTTKNIQYF
D gene: NA; V gene: TRBV5-6; clone size: NA; J gene: TRBJ2-1; CDR3 DNA: TGTGCCAGCAGCTTTACTACTCTAGTGAGCAATGAGCAGTTCTTC; CDR3 protein: CASSFTTLVSNEQFF
D gene: NA; V gene: TRBV10-3; clone size: NA; J gene: TRBJ2-7; CDR3 DNA: TGTGCCATCAGTGAGAAAGGCAGGTACTACGAGCAGTACTTC; CDR3 protein: CAISEKGRYYEQYF
D gene: NA; V gene: TRBV12-3/TRBV12-4; clone size: NA; J gene: TRBJ2-3; CDR3 DNA: TGTGCCAGCAGGCCGACTAGGAGCACAGATACGCAGTATTTT; CDR3 protein: CASRPTRSTDTQYF
D gene: TRBD1; V gene: TRBV12-3/TRBV12-4; clone size: NA; J gene: TRBJ2-3; CDR3 DNA: TGTGCCAGCAGTCCCCGAGGGGGCAGGCGCACAGATACGCAGTATTTT; CDR3 protein: CASSPRGGRRTDTQYF
D gene: NA; V gene: TRBV9; clone size: NA; J gene: TRBJ1-2; CDR3 DNA: TGTGCCAGCACAGAATCCGGGGACTATGGCTACACCTTC; CDR3 protein: CASTESGDYGYTF
D gene: NA; V gene: TRBV12-3/TRBV12-4; clone size: NA; J gene: TRBJ1-5; CDR3 DNA: TGTGCCAGCAGCAAGACCGTGCAGCCCCAGCATTTT; CDR3 protein: CASSKTVQPQHF
D gene: NA; V gene: TRBV12-3/TRBV12-4; clone size: NA; J gene: TRBJ2-1; CDR3 DNA: TGTGCCAGCAGGGAGCCGGGACCCTATGTACCCAATGAGCAGTTCTTC; CDR3 protein: CASREPGPYVPNEQFF
D gene: NA; V gene: TRBV7-2; clone size: NA; J gene: TRBJ2-5; CDR3 DNA: TGTGCCAGCAACTTCCCCCTTGAGACCCAGTACTTC; CDR3 protein: CASNFPLETQYF
D gene: TRBD1; V gene: TRBV20-1; clone size: few; J gene: TRBJ2-3; CDR3 DNA: TGCAGTGCTAGAGATAGGGACAGGAGATATTTT; CDR3 protein: CSARDRDRRYF
D gene: TRBD2; V gene: TRBV7-9; clone size: few; J gene: TRBJ2-3; CDR3 DNA: TGTGCCAGCAGCCCCTCCCTAGCGGAAAGCACAGATACGCAGTATTTT; CDR3 protein: CASSPSLAESTDTQYF
D gene: NA; V gene: TRBV18; clone size: NA; J gene: TRBJ2-5; CDR3 DNA: TGTGCCAGCTCACCACCGACAGCGGCGGAGACCCAGTACTTC; CDR3 protein: CASSPPTAAETQYF
D gene: NA; V gene: TRBV19; clone size: NA; J gene: TRBJ1-5; CDR3 DNA: TGTGCCAGTAGTATAATGGCAGGCTTCAATCAGCCCCAGCATTTT; CDR3 protein: CASSIMAGFNQPQHF
D gene: NA; V gene: TRBV12-3/TRBV12-4; clone size: few; J gene: TRBJ1-2; CDR3 DNA: TGTGCCAGCGGGACGGATAACTATGGCTACACCTTC; CDR3 protein: CASGTDNYGYTF
D gene: NA; V gene: TRBV6-2/TRBV6-3; clone size: many; J gene: TRBJ2-6; CDR3 DNA: TGTGCCAGCAGTTACGGAGGACAGACTGGGGCCAACGTCCTGACTTTC; CDR3 protein: CASSYGGQTGANVLTF
D gene: NA; V gene: TRBV10-2; clone size: once; J gene: TRBJ2-5; CDR3 DNA: TGCGCCAGCGGGTGGGATCAAGAGACCCAGTACTTC; CDR3 protein: CASGWDQETQYF
D gene: NA; V gene: TRBV28; clone size: few; J gene: TRBJ2-1; CDR3 DNA: TGTGCCAGCAGTTTCGTTGAAGGGGGCTCCTACAATGAGCAGTTCTTC; CDR3 protein: CASSFVEGGSYNEQFF
D gene: NA; V gene: TRBV12-3/TRBV12-4; clone size: few; J gene: TRBJ2-1; CDR3 DNA: TGTGCCAGCAGGAGCCCGGGACTTTACAATGAGCAGTTCTTC; CDR3 protein: CASRSPGLYNEQFF